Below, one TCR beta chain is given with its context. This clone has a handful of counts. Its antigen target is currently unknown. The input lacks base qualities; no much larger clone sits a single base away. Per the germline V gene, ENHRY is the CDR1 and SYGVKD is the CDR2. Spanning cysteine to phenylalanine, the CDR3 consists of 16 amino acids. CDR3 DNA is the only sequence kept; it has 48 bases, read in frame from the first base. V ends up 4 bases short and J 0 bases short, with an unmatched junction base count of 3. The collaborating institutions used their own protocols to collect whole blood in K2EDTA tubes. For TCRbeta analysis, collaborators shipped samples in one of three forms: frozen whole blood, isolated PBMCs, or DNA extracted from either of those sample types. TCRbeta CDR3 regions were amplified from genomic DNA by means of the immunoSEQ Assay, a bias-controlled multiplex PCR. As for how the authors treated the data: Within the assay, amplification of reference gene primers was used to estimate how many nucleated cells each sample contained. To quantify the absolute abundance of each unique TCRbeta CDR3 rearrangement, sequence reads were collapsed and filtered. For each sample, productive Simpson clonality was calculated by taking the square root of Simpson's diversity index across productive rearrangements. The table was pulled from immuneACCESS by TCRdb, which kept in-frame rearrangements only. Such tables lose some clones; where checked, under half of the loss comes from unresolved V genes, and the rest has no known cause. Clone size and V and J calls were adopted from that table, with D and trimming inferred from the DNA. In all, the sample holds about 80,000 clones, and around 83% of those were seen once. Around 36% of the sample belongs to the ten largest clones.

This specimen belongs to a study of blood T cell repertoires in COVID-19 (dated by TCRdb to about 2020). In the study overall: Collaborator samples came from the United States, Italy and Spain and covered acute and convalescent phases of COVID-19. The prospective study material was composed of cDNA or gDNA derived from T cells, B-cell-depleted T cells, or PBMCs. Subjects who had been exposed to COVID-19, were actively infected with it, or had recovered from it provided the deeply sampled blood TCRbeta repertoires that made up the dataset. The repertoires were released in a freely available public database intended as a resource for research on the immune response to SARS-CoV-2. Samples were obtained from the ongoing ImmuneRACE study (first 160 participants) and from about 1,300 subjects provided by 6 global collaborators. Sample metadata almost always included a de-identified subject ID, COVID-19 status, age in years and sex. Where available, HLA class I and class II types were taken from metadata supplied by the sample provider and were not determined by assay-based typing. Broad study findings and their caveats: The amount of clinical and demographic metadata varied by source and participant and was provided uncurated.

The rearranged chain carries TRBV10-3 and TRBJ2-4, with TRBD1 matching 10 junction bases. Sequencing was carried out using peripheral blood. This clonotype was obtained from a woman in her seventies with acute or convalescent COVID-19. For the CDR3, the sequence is CAISGGTGEAKNIQYF. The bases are TGTGCCATCAGTGGGGGGACAGGGGAAGCCAAAAACATTCAGTACTTC.